These 14 T cell receptor beta chains share one sample of origin, sequenced in a study of T cell responses to AZD1222 COVID-19 vaccine. Clones were read by immunoSEQ multiplex PCR, and TCRdb kept only the in-frame ones, dropping some. The top ten clones hold approximately 3.5% of a sample with some 110,000 clones, approximately 90% of them seen once. The sample in question was peripheral blood, obtained 28 days after the second AZD1222 dose. Receptors were obtained from an adult who received the AZD1222 COVID-19 vaccine.

The CDR3 sequence: CASSSRGGGTEAFF. The CDR3 region has the DNA TGTGCCAGCAGCAGCCGCGGGGGAGGAACTGAAGCTTTCTTT. The chain is built from TRBV7-2 and TRBJ1-1; D is perhaps TRBD1 (5 bases). Germline V CDR1 and CDR2: SGHTA, FQGNSA. Trimming left V 5 bases short and J 5 bases short, with 15 bases between. The CDR3 has 14 amino acids.

The chain is built from TRBV11-2 and TRBJ2-4, with 9 bases fitting TRBD2. This CDR3 spans 16 amino acids. V was pared by 1 base and J by 6 bases, with 7 bases of the junction left unmatched. Germline CDR1 is SGHAT and CDR2 is FQNNGV. CDR3 protein: CASSLGGTSPGNIQYF. The CDR3 DNA follows: TGTGCCAGCAGCTTAGGGGGGACTAGCCCAGGAAACATTCAGTACTTC.

CDR3 DNA sequence: TGTGCCTGGAGCCTAGCGCACGGGGCCAACGTCCTGACTTTC. Protein: CAWSLAHGANVLTF. The genes are TRBV30 and TRBJ2-6; possible D gene TRBD2, 6 bases. Trimming pared 3 bases from V and 4 bases from J, leaving 10 bases between. The length of the CDR3 is 14 residues. The V gene's germline CDR1 is GTSNPN and CDR2 SVGIG (reference sequence). Based on the CDR3 plus reference TRBV30 and TRBJ2-6, the full variable domain is SQTIHQWPATLVQPVGSPLSLECTVEGTSNPNLYWYRQAAGRGLQLLFYSVGIGQISSEVPQNLSASRPQDRQFILSSKKLLLSDSGFYLCAWSLAHGANVLTFGAGSRLTVL.

The chain recombines TRBV7-3 with TRBJ2-1; D is unclear. This CDR3 region has 13 residues. In germline, CDR1 is SGHTA, CDR2 FQGTGA. Trimming stripped 4 bases from V and 10 bases from J, with 14 bases between. The CDR3: CASSSLIDGEQFF. The CDR3 region has the DNA TGTGCCAGCAGCTCCCTCATCGACGGAGAGCAGTTCTTC.

The chain combines TRBV5-1 with TRBJ2-1, with D perhaps TRBD1 (6 bases). CDR3 length equals 17 residues. V was pared by 0 bases and J by 0 bases, with 13 bases between. The germline V gene has CDR1 SGHRS and CDR2 YFSETQ. CDR3 loop: CASSLVLRGSSYNEQFF. The CDR3 DNA is TGCGCCAGCAGCTTGGTCCTCAGGGGAAGCTCCTACAATGAGCAGTTCTTC.

This sequence joins TRBV4-2 and TRBJ1-2; D unclear. Trimming cost V 1 base and J 8 bases, with 8 bases left between them. Per germline, CDR1 LGHNA and CDR2 YNFKEQ. This CDR3 is built from 12 residues. The CDR3: CASSQGGSGYTF. The CDR3 DNA follows: TGTGCCAGCAGCCAAGGAGGGAGCGGCTACACCTTC.

The chain has TRBV4-1 and TRBJ1-5; TRBD1 aligns across 8 bases. CDR3 length: 16 amino acids. Trimming took 1 base from V and 3 from J; bases not matched to a gene: 5. CDR1 and CDR2 from the germline V gene are MGHRA and YSYEKL. The CDR3 region is CASSQVLTGANQPQHF. CDR3 in DNA: TGCGCCAGCAGCCAAGTCCTGACAGGGGCCAATCAGCCCCAGCATTTT.

Concerning this clone itself: An end of the junction does not agree with germline; a read error may underlie this. The chain's CDR3 is CASSPPGQGSNGKLFF. CDR3 nucleotides: TGTGCCAGCTCACCACCAGGACAGGGGTCTAATGGAAAACTGTTTTTT. The V gene is TRBV18, the J gene TRBJ1-4, with 9 nucleotides matching TRBD1. This CDR3 region has 16 residues. CDR1 and CDR2 from the germline V gene are KGHSH and LQKENI.

This CDR3 is CASSLDLGNTEAFF. The CDR3 bases are TGTGCCAGCAGCTTAGACCTGGGGAACACTGAAGCTTTCTTT. The chain joins TRBV7-2 to TRBJ1-1; unclear D gene. V shed 1 base and J shed 1 base, with 7 bases lying between them. The length of the CDR3 is 14 residues. Per germline, CDR1 SGHTA and CDR2 FQGNSA.

This clone was observed once. CDR3 DNA: TGTGCCAGCGGCCCGGGCGGGGAGCTGTTTTTT. It yields the protein CASGPGGELFF. V is TRBV3-1 (or the pseudogene TRBV3-2) and J is TRBJ2-2; D uncertain. The germline gives CDR1 LGHDT, CDR2 YNNKEL (reference sequence). V was clipped by 8 bases and J by 7 bases, with 8 bases between them. This CDR3 spans 11 amino acids.

This chain links TRBV27 with TRBJ2-2; D may be TRBD2 (5 bases). The germline V and J ends were trimmed by 7 bases and 3 bases, with 12 bases remaining between them. The CDR3 covers 14 residues. Germline CDR1 and CDR2: MNHEY and SMNVEV (reference sequence). CDR3 in DNA: TGTGCCAGCAATCGGGGTCGTGACACCGGGGAGCTGTTTTTT. Encoded protein: CASNRGRDTGELFF.

The J gene is TRBJ2-7, the V gene TRBV5-6, with a possible D match to TRBD2 (5 bases). From germline, CDR1 is SGHDT and CDR2 YYEEEE. The CDR3 extends over 16 amino acids. V was cut by 7 bases and J by 0 bases, with 20 bases left in between. The CDR3 coding sequence is TGTGCCAGCCTCCCCTTTGGAGGCCCGAGCTCCTACGAGCAGTACTTC. It encodes CASLPFGGPSSYEQYF. Full variable domain (rest looked up from reference TRBV5-6 and TRBJ2-7): DAGVTQSPTHLIKTRGQQVTLRCSPKSGHDTVSWYQQALGQGPQFIFQYYEEEERQRGNFPDRFSGHQFPNYSSELNVNALLLGDSALYLCASLPFGGPSSYEQYFGPGTRLTVT.

The chain joins TRBV7-3 to TRBJ2-2; D remains ambiguous. Germline CDR1 is SGHTA and CDR2 is FQGTGA. The length of the CDR3 is 13 residues. With 1 base removed from V and 4 bases from J, the gap between germline ends came to 4 bases. The CDR3 sequence is CASSLSSTGELFF. CDR3 in DNA: TGTGCCAGCAGCTTAAGTAGCACCGGGGAGCTGTTTTTT.

The CDR3 DNA reads as TGTGCCAGCAGTTTAATGGCGTACACTGAAGCTTTCTTT. Protein: CASSLMAYTEAFF. The rearrangement uses TRBV27 and TRBJ1-1; D remains unclear. Germline V gene lookup returns CDR1 MNHEY and CDR2 SMNVEV (reference sequence). The CDR3 loop spans 13 amino acids. Deletions cut 2 bases from V and 3 bases from J, with 7 bases between.